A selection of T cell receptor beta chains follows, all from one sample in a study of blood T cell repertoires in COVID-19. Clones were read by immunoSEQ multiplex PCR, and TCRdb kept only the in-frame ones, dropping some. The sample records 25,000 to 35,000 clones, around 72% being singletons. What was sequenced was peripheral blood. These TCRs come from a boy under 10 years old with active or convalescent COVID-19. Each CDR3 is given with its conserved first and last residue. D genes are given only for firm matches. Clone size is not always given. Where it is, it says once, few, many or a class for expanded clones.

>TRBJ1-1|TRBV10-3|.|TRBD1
CAISAAGTGSVNTEAFF
TGTGCCATCAGTGCCGCCGGGACAGGGTCTGTGAACACTGAAGCTTTCTTT
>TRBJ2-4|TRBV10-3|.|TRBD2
CAISKTSGILAKNIQYF
TGTGCCATCAGCAAGACTAGCGGCATTCTAGCCAAAAACATTCAGTACTTC
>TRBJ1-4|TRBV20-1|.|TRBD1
CSASTTRDSEKLFF
TGCAGTGCTAGTACCACCCGGGACAGTGAAAAACTGTTTTTT
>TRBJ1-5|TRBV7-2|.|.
CASSSDSFNQPQHF
TGTGCCAGCAGCTCGGACAGTTTCAATCAGCCCCAGCATTTT
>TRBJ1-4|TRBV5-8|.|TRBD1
CASSFRTGHEKLFF
TGTGCCAGCAGCTTCCGGACAGGGCATGAAAAACTGTTTTTT
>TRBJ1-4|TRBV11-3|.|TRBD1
CASSIRDRGRVPEKLFF
TGTGCCAGCAGCATCCGGGACAGGGGGCGTGTACCTGAAAAACTGTTTTTT
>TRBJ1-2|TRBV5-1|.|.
CASSADSLYGYTF
TGCGCCAGCAGCGCGGACAGCCTCTATGGCTACACCTTC
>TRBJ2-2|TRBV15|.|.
CATSRDTLGLFF
TGTGCCACCAGCAGAGATACCCTAGGGCTGTTTTTT
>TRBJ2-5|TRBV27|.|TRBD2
CASSSGLAGGTQYF
TGTGCCAGCAGTTCGGGACTAGCGGGTGGGACCCAGTACTTC
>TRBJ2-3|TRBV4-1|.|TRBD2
CASSMGLAGGRGDTQYF
TGCGCCAGCTCCATGGGGCTAGCGGGGGGGCGGGGAGATACGCAGTATTTT
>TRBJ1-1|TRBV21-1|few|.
CASRQYIWTEAFF
TGTGCCAGCAGACAATATATTTGGACTGAAGCTTTCTTT
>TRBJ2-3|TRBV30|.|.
CAWRGGGHDTQYF
TGTGCCTGGAGAGGGGGGGGCCATGATACGCAGTATTTT
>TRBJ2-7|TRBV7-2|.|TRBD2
CASSPFGRGGF
TGTGCCAGCAGCCCTTTTGGCCGGGGGGGATTC
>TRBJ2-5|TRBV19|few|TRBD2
CASSLSGRAGETQYF
TGTGCCAGTAGTCTGAGCGGGAGGGCCGGGGAGACCCAGTACTTC
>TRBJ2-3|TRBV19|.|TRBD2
CASTLDSGSRDTQYF
TGTGCCAGTACCTTGGATAGCGGGAGTAGGGATACGCAGTATTTT
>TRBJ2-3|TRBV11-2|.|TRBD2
CASSGTGTSRTDTQYF
TGTGCCAGCAGCGGAACCGGGACTAGCCGCACAGATACGCAGTATTTT
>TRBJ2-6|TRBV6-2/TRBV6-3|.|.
CASSAPAGAGANVLTF
TGTGCCAGCAGTGCCCCCGCGGGGGCCGGGGCCAACGTCCTGACTTTC
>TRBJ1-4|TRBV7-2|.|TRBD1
CASSPGAGGYEKLFF
TGTGCCAGCAGCCCGGGTGCAGGGGGGTACGAAAAACTGTTTTTT
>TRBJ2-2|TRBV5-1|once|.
CASSLVTSTGELFF
TGCGCCAGCAGCTTGGTGACTAGTACCGGGGAGCTGTTTTTT
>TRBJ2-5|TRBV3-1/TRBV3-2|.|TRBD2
CASSHRGTSKETQYF
TGTGCCAGCAGCCATCGGGGGACTAGCAAAGAGACCCAGTACTTC
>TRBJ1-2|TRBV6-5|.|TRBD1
CASSPGGTGGYTF
TGTGCCAGCAGTCCAGGGGGCACGGGTGGCTACACCTTC
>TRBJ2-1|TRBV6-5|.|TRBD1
CASSYGGTGGSRTPVF
TGTGCCAGCAGTTACGGCGGGACAGGGGGGTCCCGGACTCCGGTCTTC
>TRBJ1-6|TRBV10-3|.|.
CAIQSGGTYNSPLHF
TGTGCCATCCAGTCAGGAGGGACCTATAATTCACCCCTCCACTTT
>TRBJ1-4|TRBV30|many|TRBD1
CAWSRGTGGEKLFF
TGTGCCTGGAGCCGGGGGACAGGGGGTGAAAAACTGTTTTTT
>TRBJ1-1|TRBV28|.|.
CASSLSVNTEAFF
TGTGCCAGCAGTTTATCCGTGAACACTGAAGCTTTCTTT
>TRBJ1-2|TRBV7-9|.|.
CASTLGDYYGYTF
TGTGCCAGCACCCTAGGGGACTACTATGGCTACACCTTC
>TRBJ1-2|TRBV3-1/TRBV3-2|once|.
CASSPILDNYGYTF
TGTGCCAGCAGCCCCATACTAGATAACTATGGCTACACCTTC
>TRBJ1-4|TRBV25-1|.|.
CASSDWDKGNEKLFF
TGTGCCAGCAGTGACTGGGACAAGGGAAATGAAAAACTGTTTTTT
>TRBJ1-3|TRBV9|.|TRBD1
CASSPRRTGGGGNTIYF
TGTGCCAGCAGCCCTCGACGGACAGGGGGAGGTGGAAACACCATATATTTT
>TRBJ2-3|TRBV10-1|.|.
CASSAGSIPDTQYF
TGCGCCAGCAGTGCGGGGAGTATCCCAGATACGCAGTATTTT
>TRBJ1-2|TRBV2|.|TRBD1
CASRVTGVWGYTF
TGTGCCAGCAGGGTCACAGGGGTGTGGGGCTACACCTTC
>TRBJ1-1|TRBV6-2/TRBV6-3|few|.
CASSSLDRTASFEAFF
TGTGCCAGCAGTTCCCTCGACAGGACGGCGAGCTTTGAAGCTTTCTTT
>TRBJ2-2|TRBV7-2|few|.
CASSLGPEGTGELFF
TGTGCCAGCAGCTTAGGGCCGGAGGGGACCGGGGAGCTGTTTTTT
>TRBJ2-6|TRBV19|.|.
CATKAHSGANVLTF
TGTGCCACCAAAGCCCACTCCGGGGCCAACGTCCTGACTTTC
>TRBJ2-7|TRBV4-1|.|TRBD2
CASSQASGGGSEQYF
TGCGCCAGCAGCCAAGCGTCGGGAGGAGGCAGCGAGCAGTACTTC
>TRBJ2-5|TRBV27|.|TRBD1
CASAERRGQGEGTQYF
TGTGCCAGCGCAGAGCGAAGGGGCCAGGGGGAAGGGACCCAGTACTTC
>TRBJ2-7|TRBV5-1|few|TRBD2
CASSLEPSGRPHEQYF
TGCGCCAGCAGCTTGGAGCCTAGCGGGAGGCCCCACGAGCAGTACTTC
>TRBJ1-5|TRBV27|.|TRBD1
CASSLSPGQGAWGLNQPQHF
TGTGCCAGCAGTTTATCCCCGGGACAGGGGGCATGGGGGTTAAATCAGCCCCAGCATTTT
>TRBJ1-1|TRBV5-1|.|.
CASSLAFLNTEAFF
TGCGCCAGCAGCTTGGCGTTTCTCAACACTGAAGCTTTCTTT
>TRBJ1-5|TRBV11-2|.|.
CASSLEPGSGQPQHF
TGTGCCAGCAGCTTAGAGCCAGGGAGCGGGCAGCCCCAGCATTTT
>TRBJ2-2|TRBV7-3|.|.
CASSPPGREGTGELFF
TGTGCCAGCAGCCCTCCCGGCAGGGAAGGCACCGGGGAGCTGTTTTTT
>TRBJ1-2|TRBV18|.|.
CASSLRDNNYGYTF
TGTGCCAGCTCACTCAGGGACAATAACTATGGCTACACCTTC
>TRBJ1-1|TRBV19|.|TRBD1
CASSLGQGLMNTEAFF
TGTGCCAGTAGCCTAGGACAGGGCCTGATGAACACTGAAGCTTTCTTT
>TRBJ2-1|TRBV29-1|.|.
CSVDGTTVYNEQFF
TGCAGCGTAGACGGGACAACCGTATACAATGAGCAGTTCTTC
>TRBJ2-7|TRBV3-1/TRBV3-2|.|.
CASSPHQGMIYEQYF
TGTGCCAGCAGCCCTCATCAGGGGATGATCTACGAGCAGTACTTC
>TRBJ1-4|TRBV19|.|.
CASSIDPDRRRKLFF
TGTGCCAGTAGTATAGACCCGGACCGGAGGAGGAAACTGTTTTTT
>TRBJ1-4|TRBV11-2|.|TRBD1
CASSKGAGEKLFF
TGTGCCAGCAGCAAGGGGGCTGGGGAAAAACTGTTTTTT
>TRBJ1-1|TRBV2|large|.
CASSHRVRDLGDTEAFF
TGTGCCAGCAGTCACAGGGTTAGGGACCTGGGAGACACTGAAGCTTTCTTT
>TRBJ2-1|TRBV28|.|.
CASNPVGTTTDEQFF
TGTGCCAGCAACCCTGTGGGGACAACCACCGATGAGCAGTTCTTC
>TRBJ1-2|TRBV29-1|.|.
CSVIVTAKRYGYTF
TGCAGCGTTATTGTCACAGCTAAACGCTATGGCTACACCTTC
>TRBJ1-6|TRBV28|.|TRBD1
CASSPPRDSYNSPLHF
TGTGCCAGCAGCCCTCCGAGGGACAGCTATAATTCACCCCTCCACTTT
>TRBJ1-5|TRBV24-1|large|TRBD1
CATSEPGQGYQPQHF
TGTGCCACCAGTGAACCGGGACAGGGATATCAGCCCCAGCATTTT
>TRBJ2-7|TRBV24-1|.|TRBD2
CATSEALAGVNEQYF
TGTGCCACCAGCGAAGCGCTAGCGGGAGTCAACGAGCAGTACTTC
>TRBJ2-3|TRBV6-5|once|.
CASSYSGTRAQDTQYF
TGTGCCAGCAGTTACTCGGGGACAAGAGCTCAAGATACGCAGTATTTT
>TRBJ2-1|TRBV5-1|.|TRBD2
CASSLTSGANNEQFF
TGCGCCAGCAGCCTTACTAGCGGGGCCAACAATGAGCAGTTCTTC
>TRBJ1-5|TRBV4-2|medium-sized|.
CASSQDRGAGVGQPQHF
TGTGCCAGCAGCCAAGATCGAGGGGCAGGGGTCGGTCAGCCCCAGCATTTT
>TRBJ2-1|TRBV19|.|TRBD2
CASSIDGSGSYNEQFF
TGTGCCAGTAGTATAGATGGGAGCGGGAGCTACAATGAGCAGTTCTTC
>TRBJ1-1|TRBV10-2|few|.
CASSPYRQANTEAFF
TGCGCCAGCAGCCCCTATCGACAGGCAAACACTGAAGCTTTCTTT
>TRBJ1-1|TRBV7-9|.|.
CASSFLGGTEAFF
TGTGCCAGCAGCTTTCTGGGGGGGACTGAAGCTTTCTTT